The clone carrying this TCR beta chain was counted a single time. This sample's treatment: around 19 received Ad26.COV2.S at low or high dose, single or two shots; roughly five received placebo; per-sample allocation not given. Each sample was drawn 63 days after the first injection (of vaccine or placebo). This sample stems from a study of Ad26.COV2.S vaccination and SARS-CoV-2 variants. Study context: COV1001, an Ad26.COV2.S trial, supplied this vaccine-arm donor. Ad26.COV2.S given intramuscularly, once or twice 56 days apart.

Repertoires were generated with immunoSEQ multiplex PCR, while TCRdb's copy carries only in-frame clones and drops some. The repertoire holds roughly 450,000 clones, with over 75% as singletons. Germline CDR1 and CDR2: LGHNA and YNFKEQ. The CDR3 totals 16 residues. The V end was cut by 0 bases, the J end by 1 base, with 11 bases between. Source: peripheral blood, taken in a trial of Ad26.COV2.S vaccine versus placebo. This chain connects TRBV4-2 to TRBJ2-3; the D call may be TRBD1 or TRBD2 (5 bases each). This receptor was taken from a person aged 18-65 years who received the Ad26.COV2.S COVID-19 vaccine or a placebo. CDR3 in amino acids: CASSQDQLGGTDTQYF. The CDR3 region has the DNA TGTGCCAGCAGCCAAGATCAACTAGGGGGCACAGATACGCAGTATTTT.